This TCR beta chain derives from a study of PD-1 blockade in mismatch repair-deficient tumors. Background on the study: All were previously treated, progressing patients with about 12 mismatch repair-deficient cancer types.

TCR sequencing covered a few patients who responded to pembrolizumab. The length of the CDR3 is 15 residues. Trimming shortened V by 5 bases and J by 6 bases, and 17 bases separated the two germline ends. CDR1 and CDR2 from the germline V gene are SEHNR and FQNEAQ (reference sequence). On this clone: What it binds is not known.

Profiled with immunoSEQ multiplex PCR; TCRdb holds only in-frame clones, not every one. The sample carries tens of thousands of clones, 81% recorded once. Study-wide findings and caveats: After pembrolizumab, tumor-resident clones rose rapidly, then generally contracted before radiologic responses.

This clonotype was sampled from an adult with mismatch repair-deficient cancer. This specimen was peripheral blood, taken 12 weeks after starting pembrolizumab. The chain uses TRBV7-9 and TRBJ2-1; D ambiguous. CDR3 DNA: TGTGCCAGCAGCCTGCAGACCCTGGTTTCCAATGAGCAGTTCTTC. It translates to CASSLQTLVSNEQFF.